Listed below are T cell receptor beta chains from one sample, sequenced in a study of cytomegalovirus exposure and HLA in healthy donors. Data came from immunoSEQ multiplex PCR; TCRdb stores just in-frame clones and leaves some out. Its clone listing holds over 30,000 clones. The sequenced sample was PBMCs. Source of these receptors: a man aged 35-49 years in good health and CMV-seronegative. Each CDR3 is given with its conserved first and last residue. Fields, in order: V gene, CDR3 length, J gene, D gene, CDR3 protein, CDR3 DNA. D genes are given only for firm matches.

TRBV4-3	14	TRBJ2-7	.	CASSQALFAYEQYF	TGCGCCAGCAGCCAAGCCCTCTTCGCCTACGAGCAGTACTTC
TRBV30	12	TRBJ2-6	.	CAWNRVYGVLTF	TGTGCCTGGAACCGGGTGTACGGCGTCCTGACTTTC
TRBV2	16	TRBJ2-5	TRBD2	CASSPGLAGSQETQYF	TGTGCCAGCAGTCCCGGACTAGCGGGTTCCCAAGAGACCCAGTACTTC
TRBV5-6	14	TRBJ1-4	.	CASSPTATNEKLFF	TGTGCCAGCAGCCCGACAGCAACTAATGAAAAACTGTTTTTT
TRBV29-1	13	TRBJ2-3	TRBD2	CSSPSGSRDKQYF	TGCAGCTCACCTAGCGGGAGTAGGGATAAGCAGTATTTT
TRBV9	17	TRBJ2-3	.	CASSTPRGGTFPDTQYF	TGTGCCAGCAGCACGCCTAGGGGCGGAACATTTCCGGATACGCAGTATTTT
TRBV28	11	TRBJ1-2	.	CASLNSYGYTF	TGTGCCAGCCTGAACAGTTATGGCTACACCTTC
TRBV4-1	15	TRBJ2-5	TRBD2	CASSQPASGTENQYF	TGCGCCAGCAGCCAACCCGCTAGCGGGACAGAGAACCAGTACTTC
TRBV30	13	TRBJ2-3	TRBD1	CAWRKAGGDTQYF	TGTGCCTGGAGAAAGGCAGGGGGAGATACGCAGTATTTT
TRBV30	12	TRBJ2-1	TRBD1	CAWRRTGVKQFF	TGTGCCTGGAGAAGAACAGGGGTGAAGCAGTTCTTC
TRBV5-4	16	TRBJ2-2	.	CASTRRTDSNTGELFF	TGTGCCAGCACCCGCCGGACAGATTCGAACACCGGGGAGCTGTTTTTT
TRBV5-6	14	TRBJ1-5	.	CASREQGSNQPQHF	TGTGCCAGCAGGGAACAGGGTAGCAATCAGCCCCAGCATTTT
TRBV10-3	15	TRBJ2-2	TRBD2	CAISPGRPNTGELFF	TGTGCCATCAGTCCCGGGAGGCCGAACACCGGGGAGCTGTTTTTT
TRBV28	17	TRBJ2-1	TRBD2	CASSFRRLAPNYNEQFF	TGTGCCAGCAGTTTCCGGCGACTAGCCCCTAACTACAATGAGCAGTTCTTC
TRBV9	14	TRBJ1-2	.	CASSVGGQSYGYTF	TGTGCCAGCAGCGTAGGAGGTCAGTCGTATGGCTACACCTTC
TRBV29-1	13	TRBJ1-1	TRBD1	CSVARDRGTEAFF	TGCAGCGTCGCTAGAGACAGGGGGACTGAAGCTTTCTTT
TRBV7-2	13	TRBJ1-1	.	CASQGRSDTEAFF	TGTGCCAGTCAGGGTCGTTCGGACACTGAAGCTTTCTTT
TRBV11-3	12	TRBJ2-3	TRBD1	CASSSRGDTQYF	TGTGCCAGCAGCTCCAGGGGGGATACGCAGTATTTT
TRBV7-2	15	TRBJ2-1	TRBD2	CASSLRTSRANEQFF	TGTGCCAGCAGCCTCCGGACTAGCCGGGCCAATGAGCAGTTCTTC
TRBV12-5	20	TRBJ1-1	TRBD1	CASGLVLFGQGRRENTEAFF	TGTGCTAGTGGTTTGGTCTTATTTGGACAGGGGCGGAGGGAGAACACTGAAGCTTTCTTT
TRBV7-3	15	TRBJ2-5	.	CASSLGGSPLETQYF	TGTGCCAGCAGCTTAGGAGGGAGCCCTCTGGAGACCCAGTACTTC
TRBV6-1	14	TRBJ2-2	.	CAACRVMVTGELFF	TGTGCCGCCTGCCGGGTGATGGTCACCGGGGAGCTGTTTTTT
TRBV4-3	15	TRBJ2-1	TRBD2	CASSQLAGELNEQFF	TGCGCCAGCAGCCAATTAGCGGGAGAGCTAAATGAGCAGTTCTTC
TRBV5-1	15	TRBJ2-2	.	CASSLVPGVTGELFF	TGCGCCAGCAGCTTGGTACCAGGCGTAACCGGGGAGCTGTTTTTT
TRBV9	16	TRBJ2-2	TRBD2	CASSVGLAGNTGELFF	TGTGCCAGCAGCGTAGGGCTAGCGGGGAACACCGGGGAGCTGTTTTTT
TRBV5-4	15	TRBJ2-5	.	CASSLSGSPQETQYF	TGTGCCAGCAGCTTGTCCGGGAGTCCCCAAGAGACCCAGTACTTC
TRBV28	16	TRBJ1-2	.	CASSQAGAQPGYGYTF	TGTGCCAGCAGTCAGGCAGGGGCCCAGCCGGGCTATGGCTACACCTTC
TRBV5-1	14	TRBJ2-3	TRBD2	CASRGTIPTDTQYF	TGCGCCAGCAGAGGGACTATCCCCACAGATACGCAGTATTTT
TRBV5-8	13	TRBJ2-1	TRBD1	CASSLQGRNEQFF	TGTGCCAGCAGCCTACAGGGGCGGAATGAGCAGTTCTTC
TRBV28	15	TRBJ2-2	TRBD2	CASNSPGRDTGELFF	TGTGCCAGCAACTCTCCAGGGAGGGACACCGGGGAGCTGTTTTTT
TRBV4-2	20	TRBJ2-1	TRBD1	CASSQHRDRTIKLSDNEQFF	TGTGCCAGCAGCCAACACCGGGACAGGACCATAAAACTCTCCGACAATGAGCAGTTCTTC
TRBV9	15	TRBJ2-1	.	CASSHRVSSYNEQFF	TGTGCCAGCAGCCACAGGGTCAGCTCCTACAATGAGCAGTTCTTC
TRBV9	12	TRBJ1-2	TRBD1	CASSPKQGSPHF	TGTGCCAGCAGCCCTAAACAGGGGAGCCCCCACTTC
TRBV6-5	13	TRBJ2-1	TRBD2	CATRSGSRNEQFF	TGTGCCACCCGTAGCGGGAGTCGGAATGAGCAGTTCTTC
TRBV6-5	14	TRBJ2-7	TRBD2	CASSDNERGYEQYF	TGTGCCAGCAGTGACAATGAGCGGGGCTACGAGCAGTACTTC
TRBV12-5	15	TRBJ2-1	TRBD2	CASGSPTLARNEQFF	TGTGCTAGTGGTTCCCCCACACTAGCGCGGAATGAGCAGTTCTTC
TRBV28	16	TRBJ1-3	TRBD1	CASSLRGTEIGNTIYF	TGTGCCAGCAGCCTCCGAGGGACAGAAATCGGGAACACCATATATTTT
TRBV5-5	13	TRBJ2-1	TRBD1	CASSGGTGPKQFF	TGTGCCAGCAGCGGGGGGACAGGCCCCAAGCAGTTCTTC
TRBV30	15	TRBJ2-1	TRBD2	CAWSPGLAGLGEQFF	TGTGCCTGGAGTCCGGGACTAGCGGGTTTGGGGGAGCAGTTCTTC
TRBV7-8	14	TRBJ1-1	.	CASSSDRMNTEAFF	TGTGCCAGCAGCTCTGACAGAATGAACACTGAAGCTTTCTTT
TRBV30	12	TRBJ2-5	.	CAWSETGGEQYF	TGTGCCTGGAGTGAAACAGGTGGAGAGCAGTACTTC
TRBV6-1	16	TRBJ2-3	TRBD2	CASSEGLAASTDTQYF	TGTGCCAGCAGTGAAGGACTAGCGGCTAGCACAGATACGCAGTATTTT
TRBV11-2	17	TRBJ2-3	TRBD1	CASSFIRGQGDSDTQYF	TGTGCCAGCAGCTTCATCCGGGGACAGGGTGATTCAGATACGCAGTATTTT
TRBV11-1	16	TRBJ2-1	.	CASSAPRASSYNEQFF	TGTGCCAGCAGCGCTCCCAGGGCTAGCTCCTACAATGAGCAGTTCTTC
TRBV29-1	11	TRBJ2-1	TRBD1	CSVARGHEQFF	TGCAGCGTTGCCAGGGGGCATGAGCAGTTCTTC
TRBV6-6	16	TRBJ1-1	.	CASSYDRTAMNTEAFF	TGTGCCAGCAGTTACGACCGGACAGCTATGAACACTGAAGCTTTCTTT
TRBV4-2	17	TRBJ2-7	.	CASSQDRPDFTHYEQYF	TGTGCCAGCAGCCAAGATAGACCGGACTTCACCCACTACGAGCAGTACTTC
TRBV29-1	13	TRBJ1-1	.	CSVAYEGDTEAFF	TGCAGCGTTGCATATGAGGGTGACACTGAAGCTTTCTTT